This TCR beta chain was captured in a study of technical replicates of blood from several donors. Germline V gene sequence: CDR1 SGHRS, CDR2 YFSETQ. V lost 1 base and J lost 5; bases outside the gene matches: 9. This CDR3 spans 17 amino acids. The data were produced by immunoSEQ multiplex PCR, yet TCRdb's version contains in-frame clones alone and is incomplete. The sample holds around 65,000 clones, about 86% seen once. Source material: PBMCs. This receptor was identified in a human donor in good health. Some clones in this sample may be carry-over from other donors' samples. The rearrangement joins TRBV5-1 to TRBJ2-2, with 9 nucleotides matching TRBD2. The CDR3 spells CASSLNLAGGHTGELFF. DNA for the CDR3: TGCGCCAGCAGCTTGAATTTGGCGGGAGGGCATACCGGGGAGCTGTTTTTT.